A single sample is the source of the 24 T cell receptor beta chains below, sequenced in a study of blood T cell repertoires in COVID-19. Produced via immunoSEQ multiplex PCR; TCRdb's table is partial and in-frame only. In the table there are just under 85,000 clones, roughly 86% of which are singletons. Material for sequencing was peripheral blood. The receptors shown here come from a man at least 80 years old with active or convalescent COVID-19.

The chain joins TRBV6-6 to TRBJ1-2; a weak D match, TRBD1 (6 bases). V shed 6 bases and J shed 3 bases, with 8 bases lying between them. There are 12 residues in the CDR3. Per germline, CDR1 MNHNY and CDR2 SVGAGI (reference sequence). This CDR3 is CASRRTDYGYTF. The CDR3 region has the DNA TGTGCCAGCAGGCGGACAGACTATGGCTACACCTTC.

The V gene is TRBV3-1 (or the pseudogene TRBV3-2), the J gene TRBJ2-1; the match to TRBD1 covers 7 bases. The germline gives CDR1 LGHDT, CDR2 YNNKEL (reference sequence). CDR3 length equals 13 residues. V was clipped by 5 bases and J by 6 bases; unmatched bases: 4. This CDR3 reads CASSLRQGNEQFF. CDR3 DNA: TGTGCCAGCAGCTTACGACAGGGCAATGAGCAGTTCTTC.

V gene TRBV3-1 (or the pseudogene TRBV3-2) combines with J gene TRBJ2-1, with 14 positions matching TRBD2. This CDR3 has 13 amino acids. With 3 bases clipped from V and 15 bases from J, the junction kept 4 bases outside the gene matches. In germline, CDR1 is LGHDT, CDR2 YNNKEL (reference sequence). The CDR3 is CASSHGTSGSLFF. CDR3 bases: TGTGCCAGCAGCCACGGGACTAGCGGGAGCCTGTTCTTC.

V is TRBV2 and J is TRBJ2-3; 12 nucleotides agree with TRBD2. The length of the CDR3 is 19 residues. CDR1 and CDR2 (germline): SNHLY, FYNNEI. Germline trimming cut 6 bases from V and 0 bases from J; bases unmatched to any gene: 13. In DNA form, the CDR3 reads TGTGCCAGCAGGGGCGGGGCTAGCGGGAGGGCCCAGAGCACAGATACGCAGTATTTT. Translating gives CASRGGASGRAQSTDTQYF.

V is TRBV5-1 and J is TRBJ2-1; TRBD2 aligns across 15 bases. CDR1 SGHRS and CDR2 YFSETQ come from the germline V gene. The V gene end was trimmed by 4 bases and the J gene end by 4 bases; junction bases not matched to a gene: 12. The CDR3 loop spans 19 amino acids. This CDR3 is CASSPGLAGGIGTYNEQFF. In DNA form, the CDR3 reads TGCGCCAGCAGCCCGGGACTAGCGGGAGGTATAGGGACGTACAATGAGCAGTTCTTC.

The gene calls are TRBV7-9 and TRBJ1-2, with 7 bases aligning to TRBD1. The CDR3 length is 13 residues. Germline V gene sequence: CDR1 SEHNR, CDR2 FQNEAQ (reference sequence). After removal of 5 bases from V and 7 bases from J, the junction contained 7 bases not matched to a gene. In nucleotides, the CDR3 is TGTGCCAGCAGCCCTACAGGGGCTGGTGGCTACACCTTC. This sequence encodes CASSPTGAGGYTF.

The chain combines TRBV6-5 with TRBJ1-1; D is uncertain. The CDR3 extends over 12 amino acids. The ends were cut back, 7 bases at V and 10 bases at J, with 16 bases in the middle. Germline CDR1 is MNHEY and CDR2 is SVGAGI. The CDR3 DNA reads TGTGCCAGCACTACGGGTGGAAAGAGAGCTTTCTTT. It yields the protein CASTTGGKRAFF.

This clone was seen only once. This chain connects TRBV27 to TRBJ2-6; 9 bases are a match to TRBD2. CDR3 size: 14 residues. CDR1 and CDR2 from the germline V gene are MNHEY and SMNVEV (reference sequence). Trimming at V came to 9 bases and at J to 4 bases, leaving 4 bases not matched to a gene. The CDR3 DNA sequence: TGTGCCAGGCGGGGGGGGCCCGGGGCCAACGTCCTGACTTTC. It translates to CARRGGPGANVLTF.

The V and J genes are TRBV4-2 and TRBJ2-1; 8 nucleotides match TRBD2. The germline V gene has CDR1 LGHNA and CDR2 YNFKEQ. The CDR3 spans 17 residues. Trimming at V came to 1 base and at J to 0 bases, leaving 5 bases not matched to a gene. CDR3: CASSQAAGLVSYNEQFF. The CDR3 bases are TGTGCCAGCAGCCAAGCGGCGGGACTAGTCTCCTACAATGAGCAGTTCTTC.

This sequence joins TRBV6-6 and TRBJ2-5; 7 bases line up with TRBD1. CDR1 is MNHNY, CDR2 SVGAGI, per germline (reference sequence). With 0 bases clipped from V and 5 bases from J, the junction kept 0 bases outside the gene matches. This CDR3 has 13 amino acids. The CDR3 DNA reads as TGTGCCAGCAGTTACTCGGGACAGGAGACCCAGTACTTC. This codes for CASSYSGQETQYF.

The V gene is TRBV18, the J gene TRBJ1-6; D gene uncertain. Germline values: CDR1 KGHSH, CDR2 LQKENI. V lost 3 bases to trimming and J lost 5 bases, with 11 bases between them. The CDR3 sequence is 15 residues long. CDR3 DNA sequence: TGTGCCAGCTCACCCCTGGACGGGAATAATTCACCCCTCCACTTT. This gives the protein CASSPLDGNNSPLHF.

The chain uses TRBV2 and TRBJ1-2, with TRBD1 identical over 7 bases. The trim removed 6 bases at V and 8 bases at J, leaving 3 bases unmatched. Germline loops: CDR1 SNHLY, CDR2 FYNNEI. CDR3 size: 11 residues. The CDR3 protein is CASRTGNGYTF. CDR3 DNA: TGTGCCAGCAGGACAGGGAACGGCTACACCTTC.

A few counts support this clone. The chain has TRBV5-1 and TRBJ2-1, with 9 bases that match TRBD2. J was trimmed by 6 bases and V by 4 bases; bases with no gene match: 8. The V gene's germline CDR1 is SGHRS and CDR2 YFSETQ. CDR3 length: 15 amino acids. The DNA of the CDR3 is TGCGCCAGCAGCACAAGTAGCGGGAGTGGCAATGAGCAGTTCTTC. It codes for CASSTSSGSGNEQFF.

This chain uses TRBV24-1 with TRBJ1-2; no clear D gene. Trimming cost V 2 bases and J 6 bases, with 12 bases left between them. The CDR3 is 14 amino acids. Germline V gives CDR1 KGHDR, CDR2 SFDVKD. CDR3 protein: CATSDSLRGDGYTF. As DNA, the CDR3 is TGTGCCACCAGTGATTCTCTGCGCGGGGATGGCTACACCTTC.

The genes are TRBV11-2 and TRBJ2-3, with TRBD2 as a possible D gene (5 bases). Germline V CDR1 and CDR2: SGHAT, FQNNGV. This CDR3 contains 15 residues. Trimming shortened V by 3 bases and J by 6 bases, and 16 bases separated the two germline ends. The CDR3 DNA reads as TGTGCCAGCAGCTTGAGGGTGAATCAAATTGATACGCAGTATTTT. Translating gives CASSLRVNQIDTQYF.

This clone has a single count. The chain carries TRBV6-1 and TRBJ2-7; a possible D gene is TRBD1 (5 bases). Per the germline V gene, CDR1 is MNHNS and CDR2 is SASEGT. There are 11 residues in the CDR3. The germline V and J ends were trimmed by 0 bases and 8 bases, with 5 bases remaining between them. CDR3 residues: CASSEADKQYV. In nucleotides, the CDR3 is TGTGCCAGCAGTGAAGCGGACAAGCAGTACGTC.

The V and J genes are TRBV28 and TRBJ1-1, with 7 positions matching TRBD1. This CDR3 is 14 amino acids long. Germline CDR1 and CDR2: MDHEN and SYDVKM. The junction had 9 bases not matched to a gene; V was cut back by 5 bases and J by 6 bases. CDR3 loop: CASSTKGGASEAFF. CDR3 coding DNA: TGTGCCAGCAGTACGAAAGGGGGCGCTTCTGAAGCTTTCTTT. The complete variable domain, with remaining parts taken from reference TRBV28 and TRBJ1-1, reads DVKVTQSSRYLVKRTGEKVFLECVQDMDHENMFWYRQDPGLGLRLIYFSYDVKMKEKGDIPEGYSVSREKKERFSLILESASTNQTSMYLCASSTKGGASEAFFGQGTRLTVV.

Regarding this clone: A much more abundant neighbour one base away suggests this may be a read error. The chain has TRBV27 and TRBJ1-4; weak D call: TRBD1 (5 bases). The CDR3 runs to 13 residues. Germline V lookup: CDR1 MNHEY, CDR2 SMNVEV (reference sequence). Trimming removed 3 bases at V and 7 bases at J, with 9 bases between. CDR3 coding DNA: TGTGCCAGCAGTTTTGCAGGGTTTGAAAAACTGTTTTTT. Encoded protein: CASSFAGFEKLFF.

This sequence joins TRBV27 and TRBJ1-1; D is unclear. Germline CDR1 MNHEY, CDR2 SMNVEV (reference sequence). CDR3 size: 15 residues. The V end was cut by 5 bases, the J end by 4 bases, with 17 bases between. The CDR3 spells CASSPLQHTGTEAFF. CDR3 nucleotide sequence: TGTGCCAGCAGTCCCCTTCAACACACGGGCACTGAAGCTTTCTTT.

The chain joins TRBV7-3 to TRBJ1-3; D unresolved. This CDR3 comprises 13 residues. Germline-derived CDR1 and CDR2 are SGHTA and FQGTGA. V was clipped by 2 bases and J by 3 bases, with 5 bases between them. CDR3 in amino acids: CASSLSGGNTIYF. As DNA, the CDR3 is TGTGCCAGCAGCTTATCCGGTGGAAACACCATATATTTT. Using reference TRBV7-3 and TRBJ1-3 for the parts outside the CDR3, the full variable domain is GAGVSQTPSNKVTEKGKYVELRCDPISGHTALYWYRQSLGQGPEFLIYFQGTGAADDSGLPNDRFFAVRPEGSVSTLKIQRTERGDSAVYLCASSLSGGNTIYFGEGSWLTVV.

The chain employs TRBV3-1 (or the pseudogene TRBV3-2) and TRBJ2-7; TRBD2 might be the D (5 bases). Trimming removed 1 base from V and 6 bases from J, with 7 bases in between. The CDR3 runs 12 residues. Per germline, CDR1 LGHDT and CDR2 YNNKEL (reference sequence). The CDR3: CASSQGRGEQYV. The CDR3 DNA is TGTGCCAGCAGCCAAGGCCGGGGCGAGCAGTACGTC.

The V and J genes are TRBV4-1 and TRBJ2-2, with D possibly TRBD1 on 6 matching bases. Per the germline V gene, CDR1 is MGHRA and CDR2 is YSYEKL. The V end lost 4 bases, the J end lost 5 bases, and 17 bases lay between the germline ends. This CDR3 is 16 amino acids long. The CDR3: CASSPIWGQGTGELFF. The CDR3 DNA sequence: TGCGCCAGCAGCCCAATTTGGGGTCAGGGGACCGGGGAGCTGTTTTTT.

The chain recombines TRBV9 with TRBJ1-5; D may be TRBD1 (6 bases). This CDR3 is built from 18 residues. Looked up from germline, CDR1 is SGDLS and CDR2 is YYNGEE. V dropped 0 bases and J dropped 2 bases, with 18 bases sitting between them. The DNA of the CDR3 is TGTGCCAGCAGCGTAGTCCCCAGGGGCAATAGTCGCAATCAGCCCCAGCATTTT. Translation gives CASSVVPRGNSRNQPQHF.

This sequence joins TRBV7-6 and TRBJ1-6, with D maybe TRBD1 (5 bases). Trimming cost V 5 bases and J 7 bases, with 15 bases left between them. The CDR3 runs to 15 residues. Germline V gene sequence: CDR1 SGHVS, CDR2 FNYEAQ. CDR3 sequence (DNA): TGTGCCAGCAGCCCGTCTGGGGCGGGGAATTCACCCCTCCACTTT. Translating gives CASSPSGAGNSPLHF.